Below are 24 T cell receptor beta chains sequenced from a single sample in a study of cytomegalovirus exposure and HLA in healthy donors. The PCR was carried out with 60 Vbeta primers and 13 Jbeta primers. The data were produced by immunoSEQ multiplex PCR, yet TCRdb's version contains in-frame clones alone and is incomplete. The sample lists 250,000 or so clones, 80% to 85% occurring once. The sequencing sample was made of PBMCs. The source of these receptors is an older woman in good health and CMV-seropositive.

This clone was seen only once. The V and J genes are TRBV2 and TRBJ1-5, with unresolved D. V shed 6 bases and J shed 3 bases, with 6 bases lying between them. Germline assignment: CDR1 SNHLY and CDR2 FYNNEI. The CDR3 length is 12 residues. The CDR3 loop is CASSSFNQPQHF. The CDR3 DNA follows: TGTGCCAGCAGCTCCTTCAATCAGCCCCAGCATTTT.

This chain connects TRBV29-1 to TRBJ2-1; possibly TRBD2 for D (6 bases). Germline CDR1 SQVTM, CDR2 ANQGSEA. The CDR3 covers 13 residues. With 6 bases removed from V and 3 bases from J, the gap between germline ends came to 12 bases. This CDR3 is CSVRDPFYNEQFF. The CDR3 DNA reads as TGCAGCGTGCGGGACCCCTTCTACAATGAGCAGTTCTTC.

The CDR3 nucleotides are TGCGCCAGCAGCCCGGGACAGCTCTTTTTTGAGCAGTACTTC. Its translation: CASSPGQLFFEQYF. The V call is TRBV5-1, the J call TRBJ2-7, with 7 bases lining up with TRBD1. This CDR3 region has 14 residues. Germline CDR1 SGHRS, CDR2 YFSETQ. Germline trimming cut 4 bases from V and 7 bases from J; bases unmatched to any gene: 11. Together with reference TRBV5-1 and TRBJ2-7, the CDR3 gives the full variable domain: KAGVTQTPRYLIKTRGQQVTLSCSPISGHRSVSWYQQTPGQGLQFLFEYFSETQRNKGNFPGRFSGRQFSNSRSEMNVSTLELGDSALYLCASSPGQLFFEQYFGPGTRLTVT.

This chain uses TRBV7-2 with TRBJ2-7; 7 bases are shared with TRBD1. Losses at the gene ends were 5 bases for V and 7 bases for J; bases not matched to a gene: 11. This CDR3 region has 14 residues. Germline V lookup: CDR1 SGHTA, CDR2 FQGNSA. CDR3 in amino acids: CASSPTGIVGEQYF. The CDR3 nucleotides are TGTGCCAGCAGCCCGACAGGGATTGTGGGGGAGCAGTACTTC.

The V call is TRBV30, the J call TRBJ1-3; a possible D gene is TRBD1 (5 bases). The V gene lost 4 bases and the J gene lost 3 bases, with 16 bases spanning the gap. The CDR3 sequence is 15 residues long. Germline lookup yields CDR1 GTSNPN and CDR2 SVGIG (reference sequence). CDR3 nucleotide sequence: TGTGCCTGGATCGGGACTCCGACTTTTGGAAACACCATATATTTT. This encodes CAWIGTPTFGNTIYF.

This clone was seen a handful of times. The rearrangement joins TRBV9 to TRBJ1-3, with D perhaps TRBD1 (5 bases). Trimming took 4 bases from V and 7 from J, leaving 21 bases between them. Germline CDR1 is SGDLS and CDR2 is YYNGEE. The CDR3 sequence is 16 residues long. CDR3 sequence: CASSSLLGGTGNTIYF. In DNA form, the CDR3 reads TGTGCCAGCAGCTCCCTATTGGGGGGGACGGGTAACACCATATATTTT.

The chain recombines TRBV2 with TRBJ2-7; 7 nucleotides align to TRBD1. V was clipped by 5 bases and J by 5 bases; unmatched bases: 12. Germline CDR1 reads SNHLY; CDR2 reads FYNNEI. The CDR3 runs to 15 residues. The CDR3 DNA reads TGTGCCAGCAGTTCCGACAGGGCTCTTTTTAACGAGCAGTACTTC. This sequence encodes CASSSDRALFNEQYF.

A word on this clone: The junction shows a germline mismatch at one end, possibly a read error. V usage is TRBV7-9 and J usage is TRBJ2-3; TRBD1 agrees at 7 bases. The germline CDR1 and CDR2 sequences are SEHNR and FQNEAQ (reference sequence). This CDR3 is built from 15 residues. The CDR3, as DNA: TGTTCCAGCAGCGCGAGACAGGGTGGCACAGATACGCAGTATTTT. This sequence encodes CSSSARQGGTDTQYF. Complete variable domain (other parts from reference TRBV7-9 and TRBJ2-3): DTGVSQNPRHKITKRGQNVTFRCDPISEHNRLYWYRQTLGQGPEFLTYFQNEAQLEKSRLLSDRFSAERPKGSFSTLEIQRTEQGDSAMYLCSSSARQGGTDTQYFGPGTRLTVL.

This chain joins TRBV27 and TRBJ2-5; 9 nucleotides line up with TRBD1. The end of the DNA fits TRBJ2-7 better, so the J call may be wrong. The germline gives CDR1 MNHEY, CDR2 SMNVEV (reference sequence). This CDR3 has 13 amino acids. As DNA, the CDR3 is TGTGCCAGCAGGCTGGACAGGGGATACGAGCAGTACTTC. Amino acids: CASRLDRGYEQYF.

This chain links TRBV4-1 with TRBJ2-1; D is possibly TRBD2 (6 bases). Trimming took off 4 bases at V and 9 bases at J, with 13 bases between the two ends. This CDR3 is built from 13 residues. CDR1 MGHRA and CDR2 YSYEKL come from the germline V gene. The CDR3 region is CASSRGDWGEQFF. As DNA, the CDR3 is TGCGCCAGCAGCCGGGGGGACTGGGGTGAGCAGTTCTTC.

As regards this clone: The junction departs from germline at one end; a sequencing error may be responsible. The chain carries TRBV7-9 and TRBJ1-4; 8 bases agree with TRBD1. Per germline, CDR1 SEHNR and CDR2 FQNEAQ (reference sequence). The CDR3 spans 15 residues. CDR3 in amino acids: CSSSPSTGVKGKLFF. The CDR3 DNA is TGTTCCAGCAGCCCGTCGACAGGGGTGAAAGGAAAACTGTTTTTT.

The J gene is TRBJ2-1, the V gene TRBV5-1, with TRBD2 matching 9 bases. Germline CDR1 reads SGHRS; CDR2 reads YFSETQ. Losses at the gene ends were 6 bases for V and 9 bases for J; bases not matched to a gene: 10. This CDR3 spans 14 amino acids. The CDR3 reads CASTSGLARGEQFF. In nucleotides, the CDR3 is TGCGCCAGCACCTCGGGACTAGCTCGGGGTGAGCAGTTCTTC.

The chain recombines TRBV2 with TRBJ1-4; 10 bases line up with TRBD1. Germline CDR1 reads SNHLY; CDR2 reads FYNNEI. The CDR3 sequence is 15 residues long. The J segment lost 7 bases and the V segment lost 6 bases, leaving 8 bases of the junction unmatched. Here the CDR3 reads CASSPNGQGGEKLFF. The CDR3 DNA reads TGTGCCAGCAGCCCCAACGGACAGGGGGGTGAAAAACTGTTTTTT.

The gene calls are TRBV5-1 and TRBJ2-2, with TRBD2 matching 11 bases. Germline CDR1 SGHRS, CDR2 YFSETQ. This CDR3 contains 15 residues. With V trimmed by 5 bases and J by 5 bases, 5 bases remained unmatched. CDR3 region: CASRIAGGGTGELFF. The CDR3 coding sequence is TGCGCCAGCAGAATAGCGGGAGGGGGAACCGGGGAGCTGTTTTTT.

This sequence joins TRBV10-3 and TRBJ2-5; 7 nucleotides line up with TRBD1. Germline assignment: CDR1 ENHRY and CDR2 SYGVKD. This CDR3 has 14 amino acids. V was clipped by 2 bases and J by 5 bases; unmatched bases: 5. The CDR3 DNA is TGTGCCATCAGTGAGCCCAACAGGGGTGAGACCCAGTACTTC. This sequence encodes CAISEPNRGETQYF.

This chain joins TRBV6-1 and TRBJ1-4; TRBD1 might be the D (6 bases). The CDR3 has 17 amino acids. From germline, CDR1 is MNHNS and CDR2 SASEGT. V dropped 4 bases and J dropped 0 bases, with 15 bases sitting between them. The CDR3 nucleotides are TGTGCCAGCAGTGGGGGGCTTCGAGAAACAACTAATGAAAAACTGTTTTTT. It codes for CASSGGLRETTNEKLFF.

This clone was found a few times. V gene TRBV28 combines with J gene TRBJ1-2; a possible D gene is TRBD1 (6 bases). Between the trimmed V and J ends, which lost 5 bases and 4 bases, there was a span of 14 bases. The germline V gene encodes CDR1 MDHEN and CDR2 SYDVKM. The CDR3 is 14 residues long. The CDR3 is CASSAIPRGYGYTF. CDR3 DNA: TGTGCCAGCAGTGCAATCCCCAGGGGCTATGGCTACACCTTC.

CDR3 residues: CASSFQPQTGTGRGYTF. CDR3 DNA: TGTGCCAGCAGCTTCCAGCCTCAAACCGGGACAGGCAGGGGCTACACCTTC. The genes are TRBV5-6 and TRBJ1-2, with 8 bases identical to TRBD1. CDR3 length: 17 amino acids. In germline, CDR1 is SGHDT, CDR2 YYEEEE. V lost 2 bases to trimming and J lost 8 bases; unmatched junction nucleotides: 17.

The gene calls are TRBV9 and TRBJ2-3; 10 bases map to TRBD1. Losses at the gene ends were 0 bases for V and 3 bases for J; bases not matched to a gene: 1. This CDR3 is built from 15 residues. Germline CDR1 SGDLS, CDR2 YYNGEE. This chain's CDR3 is CASSVVGQGTDTQYF. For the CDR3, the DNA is TGTGCCAGCAGCGTAGTGGGACAGGGGACAGATACGCAGTATTTT.

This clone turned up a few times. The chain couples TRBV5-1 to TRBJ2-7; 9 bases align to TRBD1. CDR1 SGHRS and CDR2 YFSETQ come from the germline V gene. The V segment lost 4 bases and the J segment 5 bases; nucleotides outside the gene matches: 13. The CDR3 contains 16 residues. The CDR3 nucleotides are TGCGCCAGCAGCCTGCGAGCGATCGGGACAGGGAACGAGCAGTACTTC. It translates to CASSLRAIGTGNEQYF.

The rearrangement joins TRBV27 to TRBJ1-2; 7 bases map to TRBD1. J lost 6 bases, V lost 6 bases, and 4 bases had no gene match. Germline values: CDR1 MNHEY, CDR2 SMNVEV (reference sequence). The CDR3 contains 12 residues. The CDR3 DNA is TGTGCCAGCAGCGGGACAGCCAATGGCTACACCTTC. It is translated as CASSGTANGYTF.

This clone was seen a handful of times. This chain's CDR3 is CSVVVGGGETQYF. CDR3 sequence (DNA): TGCAGCGTTGTTGTGGGAGGGGGGGAGACCCAGTACTTC. This chain joins TRBV29-1 and TRBJ2-5, with D maybe TRBD2 (7 bases). The germline V gene encodes CDR1 SQVTM and CDR2 ANQGSEA. V gave up 4 bases and J gave up 5 bases, with 14 bases separating them. The CDR3 extends over 13 amino acids.

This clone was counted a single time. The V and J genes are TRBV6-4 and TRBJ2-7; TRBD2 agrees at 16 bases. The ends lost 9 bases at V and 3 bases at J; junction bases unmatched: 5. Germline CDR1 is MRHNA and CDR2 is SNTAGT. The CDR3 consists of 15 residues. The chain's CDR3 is CARMGLAGGGYEQYF. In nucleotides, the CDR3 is TGTGCCAGAATGGGACTAGCGGGAGGGGGCTACGAGCAGTACTTC.

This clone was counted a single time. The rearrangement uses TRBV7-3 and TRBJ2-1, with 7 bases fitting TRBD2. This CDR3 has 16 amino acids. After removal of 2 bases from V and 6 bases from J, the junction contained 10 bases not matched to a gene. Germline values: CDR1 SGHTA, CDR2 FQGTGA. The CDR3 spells CASSLHWGEGTNEQFF. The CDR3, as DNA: TGTGCCAGCAGCTTACATTGGGGGGAGGGTACCAATGAGCAGTTCTTC.